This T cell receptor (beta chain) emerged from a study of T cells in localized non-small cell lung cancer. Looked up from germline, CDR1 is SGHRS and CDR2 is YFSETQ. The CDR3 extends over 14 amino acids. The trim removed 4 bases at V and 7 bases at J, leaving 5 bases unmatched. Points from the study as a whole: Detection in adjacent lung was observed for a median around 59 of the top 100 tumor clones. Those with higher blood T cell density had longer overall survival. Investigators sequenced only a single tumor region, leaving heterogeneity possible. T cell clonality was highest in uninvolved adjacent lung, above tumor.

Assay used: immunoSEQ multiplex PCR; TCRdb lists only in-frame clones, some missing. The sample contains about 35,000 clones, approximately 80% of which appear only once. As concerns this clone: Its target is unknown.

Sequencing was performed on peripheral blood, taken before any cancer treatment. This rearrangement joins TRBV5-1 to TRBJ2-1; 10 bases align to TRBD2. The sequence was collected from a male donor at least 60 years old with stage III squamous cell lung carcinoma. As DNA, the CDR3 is TGCGCCAGCAGCAATCCTAGCGGGAGTAATGAGCAGTTCTTC. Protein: CASSNPSGSNEQFF.